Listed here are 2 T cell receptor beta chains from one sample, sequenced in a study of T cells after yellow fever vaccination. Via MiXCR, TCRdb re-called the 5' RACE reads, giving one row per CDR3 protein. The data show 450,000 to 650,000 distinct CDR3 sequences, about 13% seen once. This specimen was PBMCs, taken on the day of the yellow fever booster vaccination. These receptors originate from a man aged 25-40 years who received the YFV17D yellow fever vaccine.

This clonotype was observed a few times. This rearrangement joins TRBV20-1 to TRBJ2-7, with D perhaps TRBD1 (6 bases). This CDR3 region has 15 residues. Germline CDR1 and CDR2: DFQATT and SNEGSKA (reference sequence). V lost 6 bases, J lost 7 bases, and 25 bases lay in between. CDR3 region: CSAHLELGTPQEQYF. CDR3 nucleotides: TGCAGTGCCCACCTTGAGTTGGGGACACCGCAGGAGCAGTACTTC.

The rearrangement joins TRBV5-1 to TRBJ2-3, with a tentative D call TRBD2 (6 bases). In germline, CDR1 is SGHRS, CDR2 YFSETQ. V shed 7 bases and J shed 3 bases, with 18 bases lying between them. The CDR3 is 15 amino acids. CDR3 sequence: CASATPGLGTDTQYF. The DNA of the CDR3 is TGCGCCAGCGCCACCCCGGGACTGGGAACAGATACGCAGTATTTT.